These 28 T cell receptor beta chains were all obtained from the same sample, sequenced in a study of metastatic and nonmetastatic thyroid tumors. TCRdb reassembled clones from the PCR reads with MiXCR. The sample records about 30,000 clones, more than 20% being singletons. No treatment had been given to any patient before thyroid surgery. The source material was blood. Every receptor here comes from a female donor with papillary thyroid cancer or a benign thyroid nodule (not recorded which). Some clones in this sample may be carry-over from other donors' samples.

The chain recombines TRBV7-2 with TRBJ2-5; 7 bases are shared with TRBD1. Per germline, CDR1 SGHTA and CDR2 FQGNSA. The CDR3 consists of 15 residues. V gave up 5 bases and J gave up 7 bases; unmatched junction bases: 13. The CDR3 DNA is TGTGCCAGCAGCATCGGGACAGTGAGGGTAGGGACCCAGTACTTC. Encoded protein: CASSIGTVRVGTQYF.

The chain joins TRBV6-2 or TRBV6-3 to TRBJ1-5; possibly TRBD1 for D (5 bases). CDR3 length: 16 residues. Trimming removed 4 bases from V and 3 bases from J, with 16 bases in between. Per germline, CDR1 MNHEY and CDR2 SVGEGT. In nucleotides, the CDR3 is TGTGCCAGCAGTTCCGCGGTGGGGGTGTCCAATCAGCCCCAGCATTTT. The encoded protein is CASSSAVGVSNQPQHF.

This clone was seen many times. CDR3 DNA: TGTGCCAGTAGTATGGGACTAGCGGGGGGGACAGATACGCAGTATTTT. It is translated as CASSMGLAGGTDTQYF. The rearrangement links TRBV19 to TRBJ2-3, with 16 nucleotides matching TRBD2. Trimming removed 3 bases from V and 3 bases from J; junction bases left unmatched: 0. Germline-derived CDR1 and CDR2 are LNHDA and SQIVND (reference sequence). This CDR3 region has 16 residues.

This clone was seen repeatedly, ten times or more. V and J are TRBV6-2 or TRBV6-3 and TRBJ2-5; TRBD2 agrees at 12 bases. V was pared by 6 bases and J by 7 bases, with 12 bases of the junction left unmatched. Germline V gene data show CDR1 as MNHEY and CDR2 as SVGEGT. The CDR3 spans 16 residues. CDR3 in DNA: TGTGCCAGCAGCCCATGGACTAGCGGGAACCCAGTGACCCAGTACTTC. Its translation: CASSPWTSGNPVTQYF.

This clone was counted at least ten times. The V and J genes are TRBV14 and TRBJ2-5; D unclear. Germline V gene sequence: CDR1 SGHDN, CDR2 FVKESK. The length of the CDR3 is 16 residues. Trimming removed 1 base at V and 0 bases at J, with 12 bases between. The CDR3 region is CASSQGLHSNQETQYF. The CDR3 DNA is TGTGCCAGCAGCCAAGGTCTACACTCGAACCAAGAGACCCAGTACTTC.

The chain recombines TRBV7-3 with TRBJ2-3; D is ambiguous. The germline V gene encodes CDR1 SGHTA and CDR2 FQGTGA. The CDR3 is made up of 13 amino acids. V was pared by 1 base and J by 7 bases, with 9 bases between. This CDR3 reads CASSLISGNTQYF. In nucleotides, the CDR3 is TGTGCCAGCAGCTTAATCTCCGGCAATACGCAGTATTTT.

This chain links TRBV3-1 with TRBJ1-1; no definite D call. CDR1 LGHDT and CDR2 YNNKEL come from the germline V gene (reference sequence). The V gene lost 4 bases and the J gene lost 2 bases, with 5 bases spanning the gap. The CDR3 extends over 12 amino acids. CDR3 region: CASSPGNTEAFF. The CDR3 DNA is TGTGCCAGCAGCCCAGGAAACACTGAAGCTTTCTTT.

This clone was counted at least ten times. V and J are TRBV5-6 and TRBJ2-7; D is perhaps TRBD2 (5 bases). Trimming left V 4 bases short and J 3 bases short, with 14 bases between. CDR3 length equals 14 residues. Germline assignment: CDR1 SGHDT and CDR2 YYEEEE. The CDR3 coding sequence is TGTGCCAGCAGCAGGGAGTACACTAGCTACGAGCAGTACTTC. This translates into CASSREYTSYEQYF.

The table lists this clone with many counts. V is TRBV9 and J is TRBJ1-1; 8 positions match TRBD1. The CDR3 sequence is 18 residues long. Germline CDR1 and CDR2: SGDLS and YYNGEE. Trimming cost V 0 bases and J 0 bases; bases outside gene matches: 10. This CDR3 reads CASSVEVGTGGLNTEAFF. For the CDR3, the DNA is TGTGCCAGCAGCGTAGAGGTAGGGACAGGCGGCTTGAACACTGAAGCTTTCTTT.

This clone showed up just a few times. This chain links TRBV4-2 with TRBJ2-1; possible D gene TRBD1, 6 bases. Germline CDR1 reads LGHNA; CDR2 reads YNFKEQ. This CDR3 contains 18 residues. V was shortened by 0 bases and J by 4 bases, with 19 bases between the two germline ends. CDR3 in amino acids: CASSQDGDPGTLYNEQFF. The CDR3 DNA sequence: TGTGCCAGCAGCCAAGACGGCGACCCTGGGACACTTTACAATGAGCAGTTCTTC.

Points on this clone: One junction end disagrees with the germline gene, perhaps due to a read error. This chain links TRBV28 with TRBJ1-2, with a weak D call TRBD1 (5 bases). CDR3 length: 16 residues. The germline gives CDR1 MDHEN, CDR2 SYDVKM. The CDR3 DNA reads TGTCCCAGCAGTTCCGCCCGCGGCAGGGCTGCCGGAGGCTACACCTTC. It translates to CPSSSARGRAAGGYTF.

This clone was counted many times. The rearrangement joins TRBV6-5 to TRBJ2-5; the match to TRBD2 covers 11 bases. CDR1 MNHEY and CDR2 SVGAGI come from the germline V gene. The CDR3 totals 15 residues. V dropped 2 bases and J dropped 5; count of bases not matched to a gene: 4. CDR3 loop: CASSYTSGSGETQYF. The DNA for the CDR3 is TGTGCCAGCAGTTACACTAGCGGGAGTGGGGAGACCCAGTACTTC.

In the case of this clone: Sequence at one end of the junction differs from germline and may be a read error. The CDR3 nucleotides are TGTGCCAGCAGGGGACCCGGGACTAGCGGGAGGGGGAGCACAGATACGCAATATTTT. This translates into CASRGPGTSGRGSTDTQYF. The rearrangement links TRBV27 to TRBJ2-3; 16 positions match TRBD2. This CDR3 region has 19 residues. Germline V gene data show CDR1 as MNHEY and CDR2 as SMNVEV (reference sequence).

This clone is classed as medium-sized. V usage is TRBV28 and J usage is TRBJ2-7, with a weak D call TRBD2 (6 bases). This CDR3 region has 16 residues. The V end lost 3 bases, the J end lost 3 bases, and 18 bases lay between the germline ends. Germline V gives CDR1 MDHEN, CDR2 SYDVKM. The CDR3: CASSLRGGTPVYEQYF. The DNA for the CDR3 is TGTGCCAGCAGTTTGAGGGGCGGGACTCCAGTCTACGAGCAGTACTTC.

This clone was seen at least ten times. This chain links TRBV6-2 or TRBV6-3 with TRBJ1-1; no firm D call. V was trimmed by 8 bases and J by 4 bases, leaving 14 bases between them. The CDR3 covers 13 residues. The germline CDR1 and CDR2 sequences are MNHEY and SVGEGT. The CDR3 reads CASLGTWATEAFF. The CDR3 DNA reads TGTGCCAGCCTGGGCACCTGGGCCACTGAAGCTTTCTTT.

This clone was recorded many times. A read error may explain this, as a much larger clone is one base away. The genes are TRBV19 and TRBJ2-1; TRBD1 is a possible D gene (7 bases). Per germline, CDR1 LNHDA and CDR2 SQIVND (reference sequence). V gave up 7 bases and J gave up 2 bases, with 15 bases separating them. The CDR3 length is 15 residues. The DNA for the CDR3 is TGTGCCAGTATCAGGGGGGCAAACCCCTACAATGAGCAGTTCTTC. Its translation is CASIRGANPYNEQFF.

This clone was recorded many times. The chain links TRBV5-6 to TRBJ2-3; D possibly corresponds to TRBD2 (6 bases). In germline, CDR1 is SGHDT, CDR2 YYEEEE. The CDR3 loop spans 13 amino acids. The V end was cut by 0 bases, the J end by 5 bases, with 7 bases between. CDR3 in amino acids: CASSLVGGDTQYF. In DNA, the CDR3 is TGTGCCAGCAGCTTGGTCGGGGGAGATACGCAGTATTTT.

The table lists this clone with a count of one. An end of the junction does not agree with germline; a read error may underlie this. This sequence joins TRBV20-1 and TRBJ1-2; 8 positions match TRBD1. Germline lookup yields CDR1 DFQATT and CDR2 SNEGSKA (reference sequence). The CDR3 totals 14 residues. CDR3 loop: CSADTFQGAGIFQF. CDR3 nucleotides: TGCAGTGCTGACACGTTTCAGGGGGCAGGGATCTTTCAGTTC.

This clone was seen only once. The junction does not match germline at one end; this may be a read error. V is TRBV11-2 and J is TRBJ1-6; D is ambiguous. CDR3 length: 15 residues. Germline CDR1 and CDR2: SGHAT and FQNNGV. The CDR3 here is CASSLALHVESPLHF. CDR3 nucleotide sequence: TGTGCCAGCAGCTTAGCTCTTCACGTAGAATCACCCCTGCACTTT.

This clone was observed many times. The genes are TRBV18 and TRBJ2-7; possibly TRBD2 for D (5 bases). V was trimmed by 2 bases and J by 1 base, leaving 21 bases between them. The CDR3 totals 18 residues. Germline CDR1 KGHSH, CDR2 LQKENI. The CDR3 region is CASSPLPPRTHTSYEQYF. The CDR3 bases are TGTGCCAGCTCACCATTGCCCCCGCGGACTCACACTTCCTACGAGCAGTACTTC.

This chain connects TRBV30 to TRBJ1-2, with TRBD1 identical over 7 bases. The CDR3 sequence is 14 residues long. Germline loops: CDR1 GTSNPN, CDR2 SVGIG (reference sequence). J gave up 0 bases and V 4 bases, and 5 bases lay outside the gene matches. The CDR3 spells CAWTRGQSNYGYTF. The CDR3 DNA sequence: TGTGCCTGGACAAGGGGGCAGTCTAACTATGGCTACACCTTC.

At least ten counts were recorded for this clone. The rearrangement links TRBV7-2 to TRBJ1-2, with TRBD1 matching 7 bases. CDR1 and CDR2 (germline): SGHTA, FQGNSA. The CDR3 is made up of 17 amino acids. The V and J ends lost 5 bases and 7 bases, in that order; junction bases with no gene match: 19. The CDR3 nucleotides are TGTGCCAGCAGCCCAAACCCCGGGACAGCTTTTCCGGGTGGCTACACCTTC. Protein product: CASSPNPGTAFPGGYTF.

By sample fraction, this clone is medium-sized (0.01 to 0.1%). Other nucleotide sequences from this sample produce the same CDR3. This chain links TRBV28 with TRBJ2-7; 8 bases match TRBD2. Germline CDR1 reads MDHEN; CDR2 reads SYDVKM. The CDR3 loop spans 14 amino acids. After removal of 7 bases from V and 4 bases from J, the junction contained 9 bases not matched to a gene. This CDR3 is CASKRGGGEYEQYF. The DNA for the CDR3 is TGTGCCAGCAAACGGGGGGGCGGGGAATACGAGCAGTACTTC.

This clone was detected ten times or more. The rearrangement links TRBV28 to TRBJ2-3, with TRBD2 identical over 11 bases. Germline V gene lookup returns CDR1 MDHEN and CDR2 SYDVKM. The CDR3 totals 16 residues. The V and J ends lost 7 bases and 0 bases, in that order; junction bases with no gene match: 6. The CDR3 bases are TGTGCCAGCACCGCGACTAGCGGGGATAGCACAGATACGCAGTATTTT. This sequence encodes CASTATSGDSTDTQYF.

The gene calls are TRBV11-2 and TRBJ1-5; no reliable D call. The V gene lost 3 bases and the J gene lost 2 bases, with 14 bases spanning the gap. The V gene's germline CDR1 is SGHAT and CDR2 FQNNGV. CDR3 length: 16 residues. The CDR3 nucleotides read TGTGCCAGCAGCTTTGGCTGTGGCGGCGGCAATCAGCCCCAGCATTTT. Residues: CASSFGCGGGNQPQHF.

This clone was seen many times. The CDR3 DNA sequence: TGTGCCAGCAGAGGGCTACCTGGAAAGTACACCTTC. This gives the protein CASRGLPGKYTF. The rearrangement links TRBV27 to TRBJ1-2; D is ambiguous. Germline V gives CDR1 MNHEY, CDR2 SMNVEV (reference sequence). CDR3 length equals 12 residues. Trimming stripped 6 bases from V and 11 bases from J, with 16 bases between.

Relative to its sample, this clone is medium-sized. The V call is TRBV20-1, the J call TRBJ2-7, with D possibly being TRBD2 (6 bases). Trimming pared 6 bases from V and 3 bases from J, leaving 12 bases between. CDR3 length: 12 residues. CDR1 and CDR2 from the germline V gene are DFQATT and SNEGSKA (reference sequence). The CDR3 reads CSAGGILYEQYF. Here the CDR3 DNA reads TGCAGTGCCGGCGGGATCCTCTACGAGCAGTACTTC.

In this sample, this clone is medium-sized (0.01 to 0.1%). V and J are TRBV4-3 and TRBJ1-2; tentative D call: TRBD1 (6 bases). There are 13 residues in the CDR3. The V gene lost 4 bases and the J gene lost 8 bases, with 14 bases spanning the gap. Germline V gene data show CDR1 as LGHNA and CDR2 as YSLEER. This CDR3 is CASSPNQGQGYTF. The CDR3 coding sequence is TGCGCCAGCAGCCCCAACCAGGGACAAGGCTACACCTTC.